This T cell receptor (beta chain) emerged from a study of blood T cells in healthy people across ages. Trimming pared 0 bases from V and 3 bases from J, leaving 12 bases between. Germline values: CDR1 SGHRS, CDR2 YFSETQ. The CDR3 extends over 15 amino acids. Study-wide results and limits: When one million T cells were used, diversity estimates were thought to be underestimates.

Sample donors were healthy Caucasian individuals that came from Russia, aged roughly 6 to 100. Of note for this clonotype: As yet, its antigen is unknown.

Then a second PCR, running about 6 to 11 cycles, was carried out with a sample-barcoded 5' primer and a J-beta primer mix. TCRdb recomputed calls from the 5' RACE reads with MiXCR, one row per CDR3 protein. The sample lists roughly 1.9 million distinct CDR3 sequences; around 42% were seen once. The rearrangement links TRBV5-1 to TRBJ1-1; the D gene is possibly TRBD1 (5 bases). The specimen sequenced was blood. The TCR comes from a human donor in good health. The CDR3 DNA sequence: TGCGCCAGCAGCTTGGTGGGCAGGGAGGACACTGAAGCTTTCTTT. Encoded protein: CASSLVGREDTEAFF.